These T cell receptor beta chains were read from a single sample in a study of blood T cell repertoires in COVID-19. The assay was immunoSEQ multiplex PCR, and TCRdb's table has in-frame clones only and misses some. The sample carries fewer than 100,000 clones, 65% to 90% recorded once. Input material: peripheral blood. The receptors here all came from a man between 60 and 75 years old with acute or convalescent COVID-19. Both conserved end residues are part of each CDR3. The D gene is left open where the match is weak. Clone size is stated in some rows and not others, as once, few, many or a class when expanded.

v_call	j_call	d_call	clone_size	cdr3_nt	cdr3_aa
TRBV5-1	TRBJ2-3	NA	once	TGCGCCAGCAGCTCCCCACCGGGCACAGATACGCAGTATTTT	CASSSPPGTDTQYF
TRBV12-3/TRBV12-4	TRBJ2-1	NA	NA	TGTGCCAGCAGCCCATGGACGGGGAATGAGCAGTTCTTC	CASSPWTGNEQFF
TRBV28	TRBJ1-2	TRBD1	NA	TGTGCCAGCAGACCCGGACAGGTGAACTATGGCTACACCTTC	CASRPGQVNYGYTF
TRBV18	TRBJ2-7	TRBD2	NA	TGTGCCAGCTCACCCCCGGGACTAAGAGGGAACGAGCAGTACTTC	CASSPPGLRGNEQYF
TRBV7-2	TRBJ1-1	NA	NA	TGTGCCAGCAGCTTAGTAGGGGACACTGAAGCTTTCTTT	CASSLVGDTEAFF
TRBV5-1	TRBJ2-7	NA	NA	TGCGCCAGCAGCTTCCAGCCCTCTGACTTCTACGAGCAGTACTTC	CASSFQPSDFYEQYF
TRBV18	TRBJ2-2	NA	NA	TGTGCCAGCTCACCCCGAGGAAGCGGTAACACCGGGGAGCTGTTTTTT	CASSPRGSGNTGELFF
TRBV5-8	TRBJ1-6	NA	NA	TGTGCCAGCAGCTCACGGACGCGGGCCCGATCACCCCTCCACTTT	CASSSRTRARSPLHF
TRBV15	TRBJ2-1	TRBD1	NA	TGTGCCACCAGCAGAGATATTAGGACAGGGGGCTATGAGCAGTTCTTC	CATSRDIRTGGYEQFF
TRBV6-5	TRBJ2-7	NA	NA	TGTGCCAGCAGAAGGAGACCGGGCGAGCAGTACTTC	CASRRRPGEQYF
TRBV5-1	TRBJ1-3	NA	NA	TGCGCCAGCAGCGGCGGGCTCGGGAACTCTGGAAACACCATATATTTT	CASSGGLGNSGNTIYF
TRBV24-1	TRBJ2-2	TRBD1	once	TGTGCCACCAGGTCCGCTAGGGACAGGGATCCCGGGGAGCTGTTTTTT	CATRSARDRDPGELFF
TRBV21-1	TRBJ1-5	NA	NA	TGTGCCAGCCCCCCGGGACAGGGCGGTTATAGCAATCAGCCCCAGCATTTT	CASPPGQGGYSNQPQHF
TRBV24-1	TRBJ2-3	NA	NA	TGTGCCACCAGTTTTACGGGCACAGATACGCAGTATTTT	CATSFTGTDTQYF
TRBV6-5	TRBJ2-1	TRBD1	NA	TGTGCCAGCAGTTACGGACAGGTGGGGAATGAGCAGTTCTTC	CASSYGQVGNEQFF
TRBV19	TRBJ2-7	TRBD1	NA	TGTGCCAGTAGTCCTCAGACAGGGGGCTCCTACGAGCAGTACTTC	CASSPQTGGSYEQYF
TRBV5-4	TRBJ2-1	NA	NA	TGTGCCAGCAGCCCGCTGTCCACGGGCAATGAGCAGTTCTTC	CASSPLSTGNEQFF
TRBV3-1/TRBV3-2	TRBJ2-5	TRBD1	NA	TGTGCCAGCAGCCAAGCGACAGGGACGGGCGAGACCCAGTACTTC	CASSQATGTGETQYF
TRBV10-1	TRBJ2-5	NA	NA	TGCGCCAGCAGAGACACCTCCCAAGAGACCCAGTACTTC	CASRDTSQETQYF
TRBV3-1/TRBV3-2	TRBJ2-1	NA	NA	TGTGCCAGCAGTCCCAATTACAATGAGCAGTTCTTC	CASSPNYNEQFF
TRBV5-1	TRBJ2-2	NA	once	TGCGCCAGCAGCCCCAGCCGGGGACAGAACACCGGGGAGCTGTTTTTT	CASSPSRGQNTGELFF
TRBV5-1	TRBJ1-1	TRBD1	few	TGCGCCAGCAGCCTCCGGGACAGGGTAGAAGCTTTCTTT	CASSLRDRVEAFF
TRBV6-1	TRBJ2-1	NA	NA	TGTGCCAGCAGTGAAGTCGGCGGAGGGCCGAATGAGCAGTTCTTC	CASSEVGGGPNEQFF
TRBV30	TRBJ1-2	NA	NA	TGTGCCTGGAGTGTAGGGGGCTATGGCTACACCTTC	CAWSVGGYGYTF
TRBV6-5	TRBJ1-1	NA	NA	TGTGCCACCTGCCCTGGGAGGAACACTGAAGCTTTCTTT	CATCPGRNTEAFF
TRBV30	TRBJ2-1	TRBD2	NA	TGTGCCTGGAGTCCAGGGCGTAGGGGAGGGTCCTACAATGAGCAGTTCTTC	CAWSPGRRGGSYNEQFF
TRBV6-6	TRBJ2-3	TRBD2	NA	TGTGCCAGCAGATCCGCCGGGGGGGTCACAGATACGCAGTATTTT	CASRSAGGVTDTQYF
TRBV5-1	TRBJ1-2	NA	once	TGCGCCAGCAGCTTGGCCGGAGGTGGCTACACCTTC	CASSLAGGGYTF
TRBV29-1	TRBJ1-1	TRBD1	few	TGCAGCGTTGAGGGACAGGGGAACACTGAAGCTTTCTTT	CSVEGQGNTEAFF
TRBV7-8	TRBJ1-2	TRBD1	NA	TGTGCCAGCAGCCCCGGAGACAGGGGCCGCCCCTATGGCTACACCTTC	CASSPGDRGRPYGYTF
TRBV20-1	TRBJ2-5	NA	NA	TGCAGTGGACAGTTCCAAGAGACCCAGTACTTC	CSGQFQETQYF
TRBV19	TRBJ2-3	NA	NA	TGTGCCAGTAGTCACATTGGACTACCTAGCACAGATACGCAGTATTTT	CASSHIGLPSTDTQYF
TRBV19	TRBJ1-5	NA	NA	TGTGCCAGTAGTCATCGGGTGGATCAGCCCCAGCATTTT	CASSHRVDQPQHF
TRBV15	TRBJ1-4	TRBD1	NA	TGTGCCACCAGCATTGACAGGGGGCATGAAAAACTGTTTTTT	CATSIDRGHEKLFF
TRBV6-4	TRBJ2-3	NA	NA	TGTGCCAGCAGTGTCGGTGGGGGGACAGATACGCAGTATTTT	CASSVGGGTDTQYF
TRBV12-3/TRBV12-4	TRBJ1-2	NA	NA	TGTGCCAGCAGTACCCAACAGGGTTTGAACTACACCTTC	CASSTQQGLNYTF
TRBV19	TRBJ1-5	TRBD1	NA	TGTGCCAGTAGTATATTACTCGGACAGGGACGTCAGCCCCAGCATTTT	CASSILLGQGRQPQHF
TRBV29-1	TRBJ2-7	NA	NA	TGCAGCGTTGAAGATATGAGGAACGAGCAGTACTTC	CSVEDMRNEQYF
TRBV4-1	TRBJ2-7	TRBD2	once	TGCGCCAGCAGCCAAGTGGGGGGGGTAGCTGGCTACGAGCAGTACTTC	CASSQVGGVAGYEQYF
TRBV7-7	TRBJ2-2	NA	once	TGTGCCAGCAGCTTAGAAGGAGGCGGGGAGCTGTTTTTT	CASSLEGGGELFF
TRBV18	TRBJ2-5	TRBD1	NA	TGTGCCAGCTCAAAGGGGACAGCCCAAGAGACCCAGTACTTC	CASSKGTAQETQYF
TRBV6-1	TRBJ1-2	NA	NA	TGTGCCAGCAGTGAAGCGCTTAGGGTGAGGGACTATGGCTACACCTTC	CASSEALRVRDYGYTF